The present entry profiles one TCR beta chain with its context. This clonotype appeared many times. Its antigen is not yet known. Qualities for individual bases were not recorded, and no much larger clone is one base off. The data originate from a study of CD8 T cells in ankylosing spondylitis (TCRdb year 2017). About the investigation overall: To find TCR variants linked to disease, the study profiled T cell receptor beta repertoires in ankylosing spondylitis patients and healthy donors. Peripheral blood samples were taken, and synovial fluid was additionally collected from ankylosing spondylitis patients. The full study cohort comprised 25 ankylosing spondylitis patients and over a hundred healthy donors. What the work shows at the level of the full study, not this receptor alone: A CD8+ phenotype was shown by the disease-linked clones, which were found at relatively low frequencies in peripheral blood. Significant enrichment of the disease-linked clones was reported in matched synovial fluid samples from ankylosing spondylitis patients. Some motif variants were previously reported in synovial fluid and blood of reactive arthritis patients, suggesting common disease-initiation mechanisms. Blood from ankylosing spondylitis patients appeared to be characterized by a TCR beta motif made up of several highly homologous amino acid variants.

Sequenced on an Illumina HiSeq 2500. TCR beta libraries were prepared by quantitative 5'-RACE with molecular barcodes. As for the authors' bioinformatics: Disease-linked TCR variants were identified with a new computational method built on a probabilistic model of VDJ rearrangement. In TCRdb, the public reads were trimmed at Q25 with fastp and aligned with MiXCR, with productive beta chains retained. CDR3 protein duplicates are merged, each entry listing the most common genes and DNA. The V and J calls reflect TCRdb's pipeline rather than the authors' work. Here the sample has tens of thousands of distinct CDR3 sequences; about 4.2% occur a single time. Together, the top ten hold around 4.1% of the sample. Material for sequencing was blood, either unsorted or a sorted T cell fraction (not recorded which). This TCR derives from a female donor with ankylosing spondylitis or in good health (not recorded which).

The CDR3: CASSSEGWGGETQYF. Read as DNA, the sequence is TGTGCCAGCAGCTCAGAGGGCTGGGGCGGAGAGACCCAGTACTTC. The chain uses TRBV9 and TRBJ2-5; the D call could be TRBD1 or TRBD2, with each sharing 5 bases. The CDR1 and CDR2 encoded by the germline V gene are SGDLS and YYNGEE. The CDR3 has 15 amino acids, counting the end cysteine and phenylalanine. The sequence is cut down to CDR3 DNA, 45 bases in frame from base 1. Trimming removed 4 bases from V and 4 bases from J, leaving 17 bases between the germline ends.